Presented here are 14 T cell receptor beta chains from one specimen sequenced in a study of shared clonotypes between healthy human individuals. Here immunoSEQ multiplex PCR was the method, and the copy in TCRdb shows in-frame clones only, minus some. Of some 1,400,000 clones in the sample, around 97% were seen once. Sequencing used naive CD4+ T cells sorted from blood. As to subset: CD45RA+ positively selected. The receptors were gathered from a man aged 30 to 39 in good health.

V is TRBV28 and J is TRBJ1-2; D is unresolved. CDR1 is MDHEN and CDR2 is SYDVKM in the germline V gene. There are 14 residues in the CDR3. The ends were cut back, 3 bases at V and 3 bases at J, with 11 bases in the middle. In DNA, the CDR3 is TGTGCCAGCAGTTTGGGGAGGTCGGACTATGGCTACACCTTC. This codes for CASSLGRSDYGYTF.

The chain couples TRBV5-4 to TRBJ2-7; 7 positions agree with TRBD1. Trimming at V came to 5 bases and at J to 5 bases, leaving 4 bases not matched to a gene. Germline-derived CDR1 and CDR2 are SGHNT and YYREEE (reference sequence). CDR3 length: 12 residues. The CDR3 DNA reads TGTGCCAGCAGACGACAGGGTAACGAGCAGTACTTC. Protein product: CASRRQGNEQYF.

The chain combines TRBV5-4 with TRBJ1-3; D perhaps matches TRBD1 (5 bases). The germline V gene encodes CDR1 SGHNT and CDR2 YYREEE (reference sequence). The CDR3 runs to 16 residues. With 0 bases removed from V and 0 bases from J, the gap between germline ends came to 10 bases. CDR3 nucleotide sequence: TGTGCCAGCAGCTTGGCAGGACACAGCTCTGGAAACACCATATATTTT. Residues: CASSLAGHSSGNTIYF.

This clone came up a few times. The chain uses TRBV5-1 and TRBJ2-3, with TRBD1 matching 9 bases. Germline V gene sequence: CDR1 SGHRS, CDR2 YFSETQ. V was clipped by 0 bases and J by 5 bases; unmatched bases: 4. The CDR3 runs to 15 residues. The CDR3 DNA sequence: TGCGCCAGCAGCTTGGCCTTGGACAGGGGAGATACGCAGTATTTT. It encodes CASSLALDRGDTQYF.

This sequence joins TRBV10-2 and TRBJ2-7; TRBD2 matches 8 bases. The CDR3 consists of 18 residues. The trim removed 5 bases at V and 4 bases at J, leaving 19 bases unmatched. CDR1 and CDR2 (germline): WSHSY, SAAADI. The DNA for the CDR3 is TGCGCCAGCAGTTCGGCCAATCTTCTAGCGGGCGTCGATTACGAGCAGTACTTC. Translating gives CASSSANLLAGVDYEQYF.

This chain connects TRBV5-1 to TRBJ1-1, with 8 bases lining up with TRBD1. The V gene's germline CDR1 is SGHRS and CDR2 YFSETQ. Trimming took 4 bases from V and 8 from J; bases not matched to a gene: 13. The CDR3 totals 15 residues. This CDR3 reads CASSLGTGPRKEAFF. DNA for the CDR3: TGCGCCAGCAGCCTAGGGACAGGACCTCGAAAGGAAGCTTTCTTT.

The rearrangement joins TRBV25-1 to TRBJ2-7, with 12 bases matching TRBD2. The end of the DNA is better explained by TRBJ2-1, so the J call may be wrong. From germline, CDR1 is MGHDK and CDR2 SYGVNS. This CDR3 contains 15 residues. The CDR3 region is CASSDTSGRHNEQFF. Written as DNA, the CDR3 is TGTGCCAGCAGCGATACTAGCGGGAGGCACAATGAGCAGTTCTTC.

The chain uses TRBV29-1 and TRBJ1-1, with 7 bases fitting TRBD1. The CDR3 is made up of 18 amino acids. Germline V gene sequence: CDR1 SQVTM, CDR2 ANQGSEA. The V and J ends lost 5 bases and 3 bases, in that order; junction bases with no gene match: 21. This CDR3 reads CSVKKGPNPRDRYTEAFF. CDR3 DNA sequence: TGCAGCGTTAAAAAGGGGCCCAATCCCCGGGACAGATACACTGAAGCTTTCTTT.

The chain carries TRBV14 and TRBJ2-7, with D perhaps matching TRBD2 (6 bases). CDR1 SGHDN and CDR2 FVKESK come from the germline V gene. The length of the CDR3 is 16 residues. V lost 0 bases and J 4 bases, leaving 16 bases between the germline ends. The CDR3 DNA follows: TGTGCCAGCAGCCAAGAGGTATTCTCTAGCGTGTACGAGCAGTACTTC. Protein: CASSQEVFSSVYEQYF.

V is TRBV6-1 and J is TRBJ1-1; D is possibly TRBD1 (5 bases). Germline assignment: CDR1 MNHNS and CDR2 SASEGT. The CDR3 sequence is 15 residues long. V was shortened by 4 bases and J by 1 base, with 13 bases between the two germline ends. The CDR3 DNA reads TGTGCCAGCAGTGTCCTCAGGGTCCGGAACACTGAAGCTTTCTTT. Its protein product is CASSVLRVRNTEAFF.

The V gene is TRBV7-9, the J gene TRBJ1-4; D is undetermined. The CDR3 is 15 amino acids. The germline V gene has CDR1 SEHNR and CDR2 FQNEAQ (reference sequence). V was pared by 1 base and J by 8 bases, with 14 bases between. The CDR3 protein is CASSLGISTAEKLFF. CDR3 sequence (DNA): TGTGCCAGCAGCTTAGGAATTTCCACCGCGGAAAAACTGTTTTTT.

This chain links TRBV30 with TRBJ1-2, with 8 nucleotides matching TRBD1. Looked up from germline, CDR1 is GTSNPN and CDR2 is SVGIG (reference sequence). The CDR3 contains 13 residues. Trimming cost V 2 bases and J 7 bases; bases outside gene matches: 6. Here the CDR3 reads CAWSQGQVLGYTF. CDR3 DNA sequence: TGTGCCTGGAGTCAGGGACAGGTCCTTGGCTACACCTTC.

The V call is TRBV5-1, the J call TRBJ2-1; D is undetermined. Trimming left V 2 bases short and J 6 bases short, with 12 bases between. Germline V gene sequence: CDR1 SGHRS, CDR2 YFSETQ. CDR3 size: 14 residues. CDR3 in DNA: TGCGCCAGCAGCTTCGTGGCTCGGACCAATGAGCAGTTCTTC. Translated: CASSFVARTNEQFF.

On this clone: The sample contains more than one DNA sequence encoding this CDR3. The gene calls are TRBV18 and TRBJ2-7; no firm D call. The ends were cut back, 3 bases at V and 0 bases at J, with 6 bases in the middle. The CDR3 is 13 amino acids. The V gene's germline CDR1 is KGHSH and CDR2 LQKENI. The CDR3 DNA follows: TGTGCCAGCTCACCGCCTGACTCCTACGAGCAGTACTTC. Its translation is CASSPPDSYEQYF.